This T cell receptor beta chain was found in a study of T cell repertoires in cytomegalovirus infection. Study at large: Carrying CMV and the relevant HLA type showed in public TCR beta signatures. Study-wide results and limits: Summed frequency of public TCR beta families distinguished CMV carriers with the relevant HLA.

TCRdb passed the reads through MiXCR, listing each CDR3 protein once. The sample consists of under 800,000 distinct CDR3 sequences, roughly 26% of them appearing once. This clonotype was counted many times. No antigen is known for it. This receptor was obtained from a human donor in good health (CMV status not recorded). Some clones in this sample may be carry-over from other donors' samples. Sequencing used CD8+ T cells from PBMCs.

The CDR3 DNA is TGTGCCAGCAGCTTAGGGGACCGAGGGACCTACAATGAGCAGTTCTTC. It is translated as CASSLGDRGTYNEQFF. The V call is TRBV7-9, the J call TRBJ2-1; D assignment may be TRBD1 or TRBD2 (5 bases each). Germline loops: CDR1 SEHNR, CDR2 FQNEAQ (reference sequence). The length of the CDR3 is 16 residues. V was pared by 1 base and J by 2 bases, with 12 bases between.